Listed here are 10 T cell receptor beta chains from one sample, sequenced in a study of cytomegalovirus exposure and HLA in healthy donors. A multiplex PCR was run with 60 Vbeta primers and 13 Jbeta primers. Using immunoSEQ multiplex PCR, the repertoire was profiled, and TCRdb retains in-frame clones only, with some absent. The specimen's table records 95,000 to 150,000 clones. Sequencing used PBMCs. These receptors all stem from a man aged 25 to 45 in good health and CMV-seronegative.

CDR3 amino acids: CASSRGAGGFTGELFF. The CDR3 DNA sequence: TGTGCCAGCAGTAGGGGGGCAGGGGGATTCACCGGGGAGCTGTTTTTT. The rearrangement joins TRBV28 to TRBJ2-2; D is possibly TRBD1 (7 bases). V was trimmed by 5 bases and J by 4 bases, leaving 17 bases between them. The V gene's germline CDR1 is MDHEN and CDR2 SYDVKM. The CDR3 sequence is 16 residues long.

This rearrangement joins TRBV7-9 to TRBJ2-3; 9 bases match TRBD1. Losses at the gene ends were 5 bases for V and 2 bases for J; bases not matched to a gene: 11. The CDR3 spans 17 residues. In germline, CDR1 is SEHNR, CDR2 FQNEAQ (reference sequence). CDR3 in amino acids: CASSQTTGGLITDTQYF. CDR3 nucleotides: TGTGCCAGCAGCCAAACCACAGGGGGCCTGATCACAGATACGCAGTATTTT.

CDR3 protein: CASSSRDEKLFF. CDR3 nucleotide sequence: TGTGCCAGCAGCTCCAGGGATGAAAAACTGTTTTTT. The gene calls are TRBV7-8 and TRBJ1-4, with a weak D call TRBD1 (5 bases). CDR1 is SGHVS and CDR2 is FQNEAQ in the germline V gene. Between the trimmed V and J ends, which lost 4 bases and 6 bases, there was a span of 6 bases. CDR3 length equals 12 residues.

The V gene is TRBV6-5, the J gene TRBJ1-1; 7 positions match TRBD1. The CDR3 has 12 residues. From germline, CDR1 is MNHEY and CDR2 SVGAGI. The trim removed 8 bases at V and 6 bases at J, leaving 6 bases unmatched. CDR3 residues: CASSRQGSEAFF. DNA for the CDR3: TGTGCCAGCTCGCGACAGGGATCTGAAGCTTTCTTT.

The CDR3 sequence: CASSVQGEGNTIYF. The CDR3 nucleotides are TGCGCCAGCAGCGTACAGGGTGAGGGAAACACCATATATTTT. The chain is built from TRBV5-1 and TRBJ1-3; tentative D call: TRBD1 (6 bases). Looked up from germline, CDR1 is SGHRS and CDR2 is YFSETQ. This CDR3 spans 14 amino acids. Trimming stripped 4 bases from V and 4 bases from J, with 12 bases between.

The rearrangement joins TRBV4-1 to TRBJ1-3, with 9 nucleotides matching TRBD1. Germline-derived CDR1 and CDR2 are MGHRA and YSYEKL. V was pared by 1 base and J by 2 bases, with 6 bases of the junction left unmatched. This CDR3 is 17 amino acids long. The CDR3 sequence: CASSQGVDRGTGNTIYF. The DNA for the CDR3 is TGCGCCAGCAGCCAAGGGGTGGACAGGGGTACTGGAAACACCATATATTTT.

The J gene is TRBJ2-7, the V gene TRBV28, with D tentatively TRBD1 (5 bases). Trimming stripped 2 bases from V and 3 bases from J, with 14 bases between. The length of the CDR3 is 15 residues. The germline CDR1 and CDR2 sequences are MDHEN and SYDVKM. CDR3 sequence reads: CASSLNQGPYYEQYF. The CDR3 DNA reads as TGTGCCAGCAGTTTAAATCAGGGCCCCTACTACGAGCAGTACTTC.

The chain couples TRBV2 to TRBJ2-5, with 10 bases matching TRBD2. The germline CDR1 and CDR2 sequences are SNHLY and FYNNEI. Trimming removed 7 bases from V and 4 bases from J; junction bases left unmatched: 6. The CDR3 spans 14 residues. This chain's CDR3 is CASTLLAGAETQYF. In DNA form, the CDR3 reads TGTGCCAGCACCCTCCTAGCGGGAGCAGAGACCCAGTACTTC.

The chain uses TRBV9 and TRBJ2-6, with D possibly being TRBD1 (5 bases). Trimming removed 3 bases at V and 1 base at J, with 11 bases between. CDR1 is SGDLS and CDR2 is YYNGEE in the germline V gene. The CDR3 totals 16 residues. The CDR3 DNA is TGTGCCAGCAGCGCGACAGCTGGTTCTGGGGCCAACGTCCTGACTTTC. This gives the protein CASSATAGSGANVLTF.

This rearrangement joins TRBV7-9 to TRBJ1-5; D unclear. This CDR3 region has 17 residues. The germline V gene encodes CDR1 SEHNR and CDR2 FQNEAQ (reference sequence). The V gene lost 1 base and the J gene lost 4 bases, with 17 bases spanning the gap. The CDR3 DNA reads as TGTGCCAGCAGCTTAGGCCCTTCCGCGGGAGCAAATCAGCCCCAGCATTTT. Protein product: CASSLGPSAGANQPQHF.